These 15 T cell receptor beta chains were all obtained from the same sample, sequenced in a study of blood T cells in healthy people across ages. A J-beta primer mix and a sample-barcoded 5' primer were used in a second PCR of about 6 to 12 cycles. TCRdb re-called the 5' RACE reads with MiXCR, one entry per CDR3 protein. The table records about 640,000 distinct CDR3 sequences, around two fifths of them present only once. The specimen sequenced was blood. The origin of the receptors is an older man in good health.

The J gene is TRBJ2-5, the V gene TRBV7-2; 8 positions agree with TRBD1. Germline values: CDR1 SGHTA, CDR2 FQGNSA. V shed 5 bases and J 2 bases; nucleotides not matched to a gene: 10. The CDR3 extends over 16 amino acids. The CDR3 DNA reads as TGTGCCAGCAGCAACGGGGACAGGCCCGCACAAGAGACCCAGTACTTC. It codes for CASSNGDRPAQETQYF.

The genes are TRBV4-2 and TRBJ2-4; 10 bases map to TRBD2. The tail of the sequence fits TRBJ2-5 better, so the J call may be wrong. CDR1 and CDR2 (germline): LGHNA, YNFKEQ. The CDR3 is made up of 15 amino acids. The CDR3: CASSHQRGGGETQYF. The CDR3 bases are TGTGCCAGCAGCCACCAGCGGGGGGGCGGGGAGACCCAGTACTTC.

The chain carries TRBV25-1 and TRBJ2-2, with D maybe TRBD1 (5 bases). The CDR3 is 13 residues long. The ends were cut back, 6 bases at V and 5 bases at J, with 10 bases in the middle. Germline V gives CDR1 MGHDK, CDR2 SYGVNS. CDR3 nucleotides: TGTGCCAGCAGACAAAGACAGACCGGGGAGCTGTTTTTT. Translated: CASRQRQTGELFF.

The CDR3 DNA follows: TGCGCCAGCAGCCATAACACAGGGCCGAGCACAGATACGCAGTATTTT. It specifies CASSHNTGPSTDTQYF. The V call is TRBV4-3, the J call TRBJ2-3, with D maybe TRBD1 (6 bases). V gave up 3 bases and J gave up 0 bases, with 13 bases separating them. CDR1 and CDR2 from the germline V gene are LGHNA and YSLEER. The CDR3 loop spans 16 amino acids.

The V gene is TRBV7-8, the J gene TRBJ2-5; 8 bases match TRBD1. Trimming removed 5 bases from V and 5 bases from J; junction bases left unmatched: 13. This CDR3 is built from 16 residues. The germline gives CDR1 SGHVS, CDR2 FQNEAQ. DNA for the CDR3: TGTGCCAGCAGCCGTCAAGAGACAGGGGTCGGGGAGACCCAGTACTTC. It is translated as CASSRQETGVGETQYF.

Only a few counts were recorded for this clonotype. A junction boundary mismatches the germline segment, possibly from a read error. The chain recombines TRBV28 with TRBJ2-5; possibly TRBD1 for D (6 bases). Germline V gives CDR1 MDHEN, CDR2 SYDVKM. The CDR3 has 14 residues. The CDR3 is CVSRFSRGTETQYF. CDR3 in DNA: TGTGTCAGCCGGTTTTCGAGGGGGACGGAGACCCAGTACTTC.

The CDR3 DNA sequence: TGTGCCAGCAGCATCCTACAGGGGTCTGGAAACACCATATATTTT. Translating gives CASSILQGSGNTIYF. The chain uses TRBV7-2 and TRBJ1-3, with TRBD1 matching 7 bases. The germline V gene has CDR1 SGHTA and CDR2 FQGNSA. This CDR3 spans 15 amino acids. V shed 5 bases and J 1 base; nucleotides not matched to a gene: 5.

The chain carries TRBV4-1 and TRBJ2-3, with D possibly being TRBD1 or TRBD2 (6 bases each). Germline V CDR1 and CDR2: MGHRA, YSYEKL. V lost 1 base and J 2 bases, leaving 13 bases between the germline ends. This CDR3 comprises 16 residues. In nucleotides, the CDR3 is TGCGCCAGCAGCCAAGTCGAGGGGGGACCCACAGATACGCAGTATTTT. It codes for CASSQVEGGPTDTQYF.

This clonotype appeared a few times. The chain combines TRBV20-1 with TRBJ2-7; D ambiguous. Trimming shortened V by 6 bases and J by 7 bases, and 19 bases separated the two germline ends. The CDR3 is 13 residues long. The germline V gene has CDR1 DFQATT and CDR2 SNEGSKA (reference sequence). CDR3 region: CSASRTLNYEQYF. The CDR3, as DNA: TGCAGTGCCAGCCGGACGTTAAACTATGAGCAGTACTTC.

This clonotype occurred a few times. This chain uses TRBV12-3 or TRBV12-4 with TRBJ2-1, with D possibly being TRBD1 or TRBD2 (6 bases each). The CDR3 totals 13 residues. Trimming cost V 5 bases and J 10 bases, with 15 bases left between them. The CDR3 DNA reads as TGTGCCAGCAGTGCTAGACGGGGGCACGAGCAGTTCTTC. It translates to CASSARRGHEQFF.

In DNA form, the CDR3 reads TGTGCCAGCAGCGTAGTTTCCGGGGATACGCAGTATTTT. Amino acid sequence: CASSVVSGDTQYF. The V gene is TRBV9, the J gene TRBJ2-3; D is undetermined. V was pared by 0 bases and J by 6 bases, with 8 bases between. In germline, CDR1 is SGDLS, CDR2 YYNGEE. This CDR3 is 13 amino acids long. Variable domain in full (rest from reference TRBV9 and TRBJ2-3): DSGVTQTPKHLITATGQRVTLRCSPRSGDLSVYWYQQSLDQGLQFLIQYYNGEERAKGNILERFSAQQFPDLHSELNLSSLELGDSALYFCASSVVSGDTQYFGPGTRLTVL.

To note about this clonotype: One end of the junction does not line up with germline, which may come from a read error. V and J are TRBV13 and TRBJ2-1, with 7 bases matching TRBD2. From germline, CDR1 is PRHDT and CDR2 FYEKMQ (reference sequence). This CDR3 has 15 residues. The CDR3 region is CARSLSTGRGDEQFF. In DNA form, the CDR3 reads TGTGCCCGCAGCTTAAGCACCGGCCGGGGGGATGAGCAGTTCTTC.

The V gene is TRBV18, the J gene TRBJ2-3; TRBD2 matches 8 bases. Germline lookup yields CDR1 KGHSH and CDR2 LQKENI. The V gene end was trimmed by 3 bases and the J gene end by 5 bases; junction bases not matched to a gene: 10. The CDR3 is 16 residues long. This CDR3 is CASSPLTSGGVDTQYF. The CDR3 DNA is TGTGCCAGCTCACCGCTAACTAGCGGAGGAGTAGATACGCAGTATTTT. The entire variable domain, with the rest obtained from reference TRBV18 and TRBJ2-3, is as follows: NAGVMQNPRHLVRRRGQEARLRCSPMKGHSHVYWYRQLPEEGLKFMVYLQKENIIDESGMPKERFSAEFPKEGPSILRIQQVVRGDSAAYFCASSPLTSGGVDTQYFGPGTRLTVL.

This clonotype was observed a few times. V usage is TRBV20-1 and J usage is TRBJ2-5; D gene unclear. V was shortened by 0 bases and J by 11 bases, with 16 bases between the two germline ends. Germline V CDR1 and CDR2: DFQATT, SNEGSKA (reference sequence). This CDR3 contains 13 residues. CDR3 amino acids: CSARDHNWGEQYF. The CDR3 nucleotides read TGCAGTGCTAGAGATCATAATTGGGGTGAGCAGTACTTC.

V and J are TRBV15 and TRBJ2-7, with 8 bases that match TRBD2. This CDR3 has 14 residues. Germline assignment: CDR1 LNHNV and CDR2 YYDKDF (reference sequence). The ends lost 8 bases at V and 3 bases at J; junction bases unmatched: 9. The CDR3 protein is CATSLTSGGYEQYF. The CDR3 DNA follows: TGTGCCACCTCCCTAACTAGCGGCGGCTACGAGCAGTACTTC.